A single sample is the source of the 24 T cell receptor beta chains below, sequenced in a study of blood T cell repertoires in COVID-19 (TCRdb year 2020). The library was made by the immunoSEQ multiplex PCR assay. TCRdb mirrors the immuneACCESS table, restricted to in-frame sequences. Some clones are absent from its copies; in checked studies, under half trace to an unresolved V gene, and the reason for the others is unknown. The sample table contains about 110,000 clones; only one count was recorded for 60% to 80% of them. Less than 1% of the sample comes from the top ten. The sample consisted of peripheral blood. Receptors were obtained from a human donor with acute or convalescent COVID-19. The donor label of this sample is uncertain.

The V and J genes are TRBV28 and TRBJ2-7, with a possible D match to TRBD1 (6 bases). Trimming took off 6 bases at V and 0 bases at J, with 15 bases between the two ends. CDR1 and CDR2 (germline): MDHEN, SYDVKM. There are 15 residues in the CDR3. The CDR3 sequence: CASRNRDLGSYEQYF. In nucleotides, the CDR3 is TGTGCCAGCAGAAACAGGGATTTGGGCTCCTACGAGCAGTACTTC. Based on the CDR3 plus reference TRBV28 and TRBJ2-7, the full variable domain is DVKVTQSSRYLVKRTGEKVFLECVQDMDHENMFWYRQDPGLGLRLIYFSYDVKMKEKGDIPEGYSVSREKKERFSLILESASTNQTSMYLCASRNRDLGSYEQYFGPGTRLTVT.

This sequence joins TRBV28 and TRBJ1-1; 8 nucleotides match TRBD1. V shed 7 bases, J shed 5 bases, and the junction held 21 bases outside the gene matches. This CDR3 has 18 amino acids. From germline, CDR1 is MDHEN and CDR2 SYDVKM. CDR3 sequence: CASTTYGTGISLRTEAFF. Written as DNA, the CDR3 is TGTGCCAGCACGACCTACGGGACAGGAATTTCCTTGAGGACTGAAGCTTTCTTT.

This chain's CDR3 is CASSYSPGVGRETQYF. The DNA of the CDR3 is TGTGCCAGCAGTTATTCCCCAGGGGTAGGGCGGGAGACCCAGTACTTC. This chain connects TRBV6-5 to TRBJ2-5; a possible D gene is TRBD1 (6 bases). V was shortened by 3 bases and J by 5 bases, with 19 bases between the two germline ends. Germline V lookup: CDR1 MNHEY, CDR2 SVGAGI. CDR3 length equals 16 residues.

This clone was picked up a small number of times. CDR3 protein: CATSGTGVPYEQYF. The CDR3 DNA reads TGTGCCACCAGTGGTACAGGGGTCCCCTACGAGCAGTACTTC. This chain uses TRBV24-1 with TRBJ2-7; TRBD1 aligns across 7 bases. Germline values: CDR1 KGHDR, CDR2 SFDVKD. Losses at the gene ends were 5 bases for V and 2 bases for J; bases not matched to a gene: 5. This CDR3 contains 14 residues.

This chain joins TRBV15 and TRBJ2-5; 8 nucleotides agree with TRBD2. Germline loops: CDR1 LNHNV, CDR2 YYDKDF (reference sequence). The CDR3 is 17 residues long. J lost 5 bases, V lost 3 bases, and 14 bases had no gene match. CDR3 in DNA: TGTGCCACCAGCAGCGGGGGAGTGGCGGGGGGCCCGGAGACCCAGTACTTC. Protein product: CATSSGGVAGGPETQYF.

This chain joins TRBV12-3 or TRBV12-4 and TRBJ1-2; 8 bases fit TRBD1. The CDR3 runs 13 residues. The J segment lost 8 bases and the V segment lost 6 bases, leaving 8 bases of the junction unmatched. CDR3 in DNA: TGTGCCAGCAGAGGCCAGGGGGCGGGGGGCTACACCTTC. This translates into CASRGQGAGGYTF.

The J gene is TRBJ1-1, the V gene TRBV7-9, with D unclear. The CDR3 runs 16 residues. V was shortened by 1 base and J by 1 base, with 13 bases between the two germline ends. The V gene's germline CDR1 is SEHNR and CDR2 FQNEAQ (reference sequence). The CDR3 loop reads CASSLGAGSGNTEAFF. For the CDR3, the DNA is TGTGCCAGCAGCTTAGGGGCAGGATCAGGGAACACTGAAGCTTTCTTT.

J is TRBJ1-6 and V is TRBV30, with a weak D call TRBD1 (6 bases). Trimming removed 0 bases at V and 5 bases at J, with 17 bases between. This CDR3 is 17 amino acids long. Germline CDR1 GTSNPN, CDR2 SVGIG (reference sequence). The DNA of the CDR3 is TGTGCCTGGAGTGTATATTGGAGCAGGGGCCATAATTCACCCCTCCACTTT. This sequence encodes CAWSVYWSRGHNSPLHF.

This clone was detected a few times. The V gene is TRBV5-4, the J gene TRBJ1-1, with 7 bases matching TRBD1. Germline lookup yields CDR1 SGHNT and CDR2 YYREEE (reference sequence). CDR3 size: 15 residues. V shed 4 bases, J shed 1 base, and the junction held 7 bases outside the gene matches. The CDR3: CASSRRTGGNTEAFF. CDR3 nucleotides: TGTGCCAGCAGCCGTCGGACAGGCGGGAACACTGAAGCTTTCTTT. The whole variable domain, remainder taken from reference TRBV5-4 and TRBJ1-1, is ETGVTQSPTHLIKTRGQQVTLRCSSQSGHNTVSWYQQALGQGPQFIFQYYREEENGRGNFPPRFSGLQFPNYSSELNVNALELDDSALYLCASSRRTGGNTEAFFGQGTRLTVV.

As to this clone: The conserved final phenylalanine or tryptophan is absent from the CDR3, which likely points to a read error. The DNA is omitted, as the CDR3 cannot be located on it reliably, and the CDR3 follows TCRdb's listing. The V and J genes are TRBV11-2 and TRBJ1-6; the table's D call, TRBD1, was not checked against the DNA. The CDR3 sequence runs 13 residues, both termini included. Germline values: CDR1 SGHAT, CDR2 FQNNGV. The CDR3 spells CASSDDRGPHLSV.

The chain combines TRBV6-1 with TRBJ1-5, with a weak D call TRBD1 (6 bases). CDR1 and CDR2 (germline): MNHNS, SASEGT. This CDR3 contains 14 residues. V was clipped by 2 bases and J by 7 bases, with 12 bases between them. The CDR3 loop is CASSEMGGPQPQHF. The CDR3 DNA sequence: TGTGCCAGCAGTGAAATGGGGGGGCCCCAGCCCCAGCATTTT.

This clone has more than one count but fewer than ten. The rearrangement links TRBV2 to TRBJ2-5; weak D call: TRBD1 (6 bases). Per the germline V gene, CDR1 is SNHLY and CDR2 is FYNNEI. The ends were cut back, 4 bases at V and 3 bases at J, with 9 bases in the middle. The CDR3 has 13 amino acids. The CDR3 DNA follows: TGTGCCAGCAGTGTGCAGGGGAAAGAGACCCAGTACTTC. Its protein product is CASSVQGKETQYF.

This clone has more than one count but fewer than ten. The rearrangement links TRBV7-9 to TRBJ2-1; 13 bases fit TRBD2. Germline trimming cut 4 bases from V and 6 bases from J; bases unmatched to any gene: 6. The CDR3 totals 16 residues. Germline assignment: CDR1 SEHNR and CDR2 FQNEAQ (reference sequence). The chain's CDR3 is CASSYAGTSGVNEQFF. Written as DNA, the CDR3 is TGTGCCAGCAGCTATGCCGGGACTAGCGGGGTCAATGAGCAGTTCTTC. Full variable domain (outside the CDR3, taken from reference TRBV7-9 and TRBJ2-1): DTGVSQNPRHKITKRGQNVTFRCDPISEHNRLYWYRQTLGQGPEFLTYFQNEAQLEKSRLLSDRFSAERPKGSFSTLEIQRTEQGDSAMYLCASSYAGTSGVNEQFFGPGTRLTVL.

This clone was observed once. The chain combines TRBV5-8 with TRBJ1-4, with D possibly matching TRBD1 (6 bases). This CDR3 spans 13 amino acids. In germline, CDR1 is SGHTS, CDR2 YDEGEE. The germline V and J ends were trimmed by 4 bases and 7 bases, with 11 bases remaining between them. The CDR3 nucleotides are TGTGCCAGCAGCAGATTCAGGGGTGAAAAACTGTTTTTT. Translated, it gives CASSRFRGEKLFF.

This chain links TRBV5-1 with TRBJ1-2, with TRBD1 as a possible D gene (6 bases). This CDR3 comprises 14 residues. Trimming cost V 0 bases and J 8 bases, with 14 bases left between them. Germline-derived CDR1 and CDR2 are SGHRS and YFSETQ. CDR3 loop: CASSLASWTDGYTF. The CDR3 coding sequence is TGCGCCAGCAGCTTGGCCTCCTGGACAGACGGCTACACCTTC.

The chain couples TRBV12-5 to TRBJ1-6, with D uncertain. V was clipped by 4 bases and J by 7 bases, with 11 bases between them. The length of the CDR3 is 14 residues. Germline CDR1 reads LGHNT; CDR2 reads FRNRAP. The CDR3 protein is CASGSNHKNSPLHF. CDR3 nucleotide sequence: TGTGCTAGTGGTTCTAACCATAAGAATTCACCCCTCCACTTT.

At least ten counts were recorded for this clone. The chain is built from TRBV2 and TRBJ1-1; 9 nucleotides match TRBD1. CDR1 is SNHLY, CDR2 FYNNEI, per germline. V trimming: 6 bases; J trimming: 3 bases; junction bases outside the gene matches: 5. This CDR3 contains 14 residues. CDR3 sequence (DNA): TGTGCCAGCAGGGGGCGGGACAGGGACACTGAAGCTTTCTTT. This gives the protein CASRGRDRDTEAFF.

V gene TRBV7-6 combines with J gene TRBJ1-1; possible D gene TRBD1, 5 bases. V dropped 7 bases and J dropped 0 bases, with 18 bases sitting between them. The CDR3 totals 16 residues. CDR1 and CDR2 (germline): SGHVS, FNYEAQ. The CDR3 sequence: CASTEVGGGMNTEAFF. Here the CDR3 DNA reads TGTGCCAGCACCGAAGTGGGGGGTGGCATGAACACTGAAGCTTTCTTT. The entire variable domain, with the rest obtained from reference TRBV7-6 and TRBJ1-1, is as follows: GAGVSQSPRYKVTKRGQDVALRCDPISGHVSLYWYRQALGQGPEFLTYFNYEAQQDKSGLPNDRFSAERPEGSISTLTIQRTEQRDSAMYRCASTEVGGGMNTEAFFGQGTRLTVV.

This clone was detected once. DNA for the CDR3: TGTGCCAGCAGTGAAGCCAGTTACGAGCAGTACGTC. It encodes CASSEASYEQYV. This chain joins TRBV2 and TRBJ2-7; D is undetermined. The CDR3 has 12 amino acids. Per the germline V gene, CDR1 is SNHLY and CDR2 is FYNNEI. The ends were cut back, 0 bases at V and 4 bases at J, with 4 bases in the middle.

The rearrangement joins TRBV5-1 to TRBJ2-3, with 10 positions matching TRBD2. The CDR3 consists of 15 residues. After removal of 5 bases from V and 2 bases from J, the junction contained 5 bases not matched to a gene. Germline V gene sequence: CDR1 SGHRS, CDR2 YFSETQ. The CDR3 region has the DNA TGCGCCAGCAGTCTAGCGGGGGCACACACAGATACGCAGTATTTT. This codes for CASSLAGAHTDTQYF. Full variable domain (missing parts from reference TRBV5-1 and TRBJ2-3): KAGVTQTPRYLIKTRGQQVTLSCSPISGHRSVSWYQQTPGQGLQFLFEYFSETQRNKGNFPGRFSGRQFSNSRSEMNVSTLELGDSALYLCASSLAGAHTDTQYFGPGTRLTVL.

The chain recombines TRBV7-2 with TRBJ2-5, with D unresolved. The germline V and J ends were trimmed by 2 bases and 3 bases, with 7 bases remaining between them. There are 13 residues in the CDR3. Germline V lookup: CDR1 SGHTA, CDR2 FQGNSA. The CDR3 DNA reads TGTGCCAGCAGCTTAACGGTGGAAGAGACCCAGTACTTC. Translated: CASSLTVEETQYF.

The rearrangement joins TRBV2 to TRBJ2-7; D is undetermined. In germline, CDR1 is SNHLY, CDR2 FYNNEI. V was clipped by 11 bases and J by 3 bases, with 14 bases between them. CDR3 size: 12 residues. The DNA for the CDR3 is TGTGCCGAGTCCGTAGTCCTCTACGAGCAGTACGTC. It yields the protein CAESVVLYEQYV.

This chain connects TRBV13 to TRBJ2-3; TRBD2 is a possible D gene (7 bases). Trimming took 8 bases from V and 2 from J, leaving 26 bases between them. This CDR3 has 18 residues. CDR1 and CDR2 (germline): PRHDT, FYEKMQ (reference sequence). The CDR3 sequence is CASQPGSRGGNDTDTQYF. For the CDR3, the DNA is TGTGCCAGCCAACCCGGCTCCAGGGGAGGGAATGACACAGATACGCAGTATTTT. Full variable domain (missing parts from reference TRBV13 and TRBJ2-3): AAGVIQSPRHLIKEKRETATLKCYPIPRHDTVYWYQQGPGQDPQFLISFYEKMQSDKGSIPDRFSAQQFSDYHSELNMSSLELGDSALYFCASQPGSRGGNDTDTQYFGPGTRLTVL.

This clone was seen at least ten times. The chain couples TRBV19 to TRBJ1-4; D uncertain. V lost 4 bases to trimming and J lost 8 bases, with 11 bases between them. The germline gives CDR1 LNHDA, CDR2 SQIVND (reference sequence). CDR3 size: 13 residues. CDR3 sequence: CASSKPPEEKLFF. The CDR3 coding sequence is TGTGCCAGTAGTAAACCACCGGAGGAAAAACTGTTTTTT.